A selection of T cell receptor beta chains follows, all from one sample in a study of OX40 agonist ivuxolimab in advanced cancers. Sequenced by immunoSEQ multiplex PCR; TCRdb stores in-frame clones only, minus some. This table has roughly 70,000 clones, roughly 89% appearing once. The sequenced sample was CD4+ or CD8+ T cells sorted from blood, obtained in a trial of the OX40 agonist ivuxolimab. The receptors shown here come from an adult with an advanced solid tumor such as melanoma, head and neck, liver or kidney cancer. The CDR3 runs from the conserved cysteine through the conserved F or W. The D gene is left open where the match is weak. The listing skips clone size in some rows; elsewhere it reads once, few, many or a size class.

>TRBJ2-7|TRBV19|NA|NA
TGTGCCAGTACAGGCAGGGGGGATCACTACGAGCAGTACTTC
CASTGRGDHYEQYF
>TRBJ2-3|TRBV19|NA|NA
TGTGCCAGTAGGGGTAGGGGTGAAGATACGCAGTATTTT
CASRGRGEDTQYF
>TRBJ1-5|TRBV19|once|TRBD1
TGTGCCAGTAGTTCGAGGGGGCCGTTAAATCAGCCCCAGCATTTT
CASSSRGPLNQPQHF
>TRBJ1-5|TRBV4-2|NA|NA
TGTGCCAGCAGCCAAGAAACCGGGAATCAGCCCCAGCATTTT
CASSQETGNQPQHF
>TRBJ1-1|TRBV18|NA|NA
TGTGCCAGCTCACCACAAGAAGGGCGTACTGAAGCTTTCTTT
CASSPQEGRTEAFF
>TRBJ2-3|TRBV7-2|NA|NA
TGTGCCAGCAGCCCCAGGTGGACAACGTCGGGAACAGATACGCAGTATTTT
CASSPRWTTSGTDTQYF
>TRBJ2-1|TRBV7-2|NA|NA
TGTGCCAGCAGCCCCTCCGGGGTCCATGAGCAGTTCTTC
CASSPSGVHEQFF
>TRBJ1-5|TRBV7-3|NA|NA
TGTGCCAGCAGCCCCCGGAGGGAGTCTCAACCCCAGCATTTT
CASSPRRESQPQHF
>TRBJ1-2|TRBV6-5|once|TRBD1
TGTGCCAGCAGTTTTTACAGGGGGATGGGCTACACCTTC
CASSFYRGMGYTF
>TRBJ2-7|TRBV6-6|NA|NA
TGTGCCAGCGGGGTGGACAGCTCCTACGAGCAGTACTTC
CASGVDSSYEQYF
>TRBJ2-2|TRBV28|NA|TRBD1
TGTGCCAGCAGCCCTAACAGGGGGCTGTTTTTT
CASSPNRGLFF
>TRBJ1-2|TRBV19|NA|TRBD1
TGTGCCAGTAGTTCCGGGACAGGGGTTAACTATGGCTACACCTTC
CASSSGTGVNYGYTF
>TRBJ2-3|TRBV7-7|NA|TRBD2
TGTGCCAGCAGCCCAAGCGGGGTCACAGATACGCAGTATTTT
CASSPSGVTDTQYF
>TRBJ2-7|TRBV30|NA|TRBD1
TGTGCCTGGATGACAGGGCTCTCCTACGAGCAGTACTTC
CAWMTGLSYEQYF
>TRBJ1-4|TRBV7-6|NA|NA
TGTGCCAGCAGCTCAAGCAGAGGGAATGAAAAACTGTTTTTT
CASSSSRGNEKLFF
>TRBJ1-4|TRBV5-1|NA|NA
TGCGCCAGCAGCCCCCTGTCAACTAATGAAAAACTGTTTTTT
CASSPLSTNEKLFF
>TRBJ1-2|TRBV7-9|NA|NA
TGTGCCAGCAGCTTAGGTTCAGGAGATCTCTATGGCTACACCTTC
CASSLGSGDLYGYTF
>TRBJ1-3|TRBV9|NA|NA
TGTGCCAGTAAAAGAGAGGGGGGAGTTGGAAACACCATATATTTT
CASKREGGVGNTIYF
>TRBJ1-1|TRBV7-2|NA|NA
TGTGCCAGCAGCTTAGTAGGAGTGGCTAACACTGAAGCTTTCTTT
CASSLVGVANTEAFF
>TRBJ1-5|TRBV4-2|NA|TRBD1
TGTGCCAGCAGCCAAGAGGGCAGGGGGGGTGGAATAAGCAATCAGCCCCAGCATTTT
CASSQEGRGGGISNQPQHF
>TRBJ1-1|TRBV28|few|NA
TGTGCCAGCAGTCTACAGGGGAACACTGAAGCTTTCTTT
CASSLQGNTEAFF
>TRBJ2-1|TRBV7-8|NA|NA
TGTGCCAGCAGCTCGTACGGGGGACATGAGCAGTTCTTC
CASSSYGGHEQFF